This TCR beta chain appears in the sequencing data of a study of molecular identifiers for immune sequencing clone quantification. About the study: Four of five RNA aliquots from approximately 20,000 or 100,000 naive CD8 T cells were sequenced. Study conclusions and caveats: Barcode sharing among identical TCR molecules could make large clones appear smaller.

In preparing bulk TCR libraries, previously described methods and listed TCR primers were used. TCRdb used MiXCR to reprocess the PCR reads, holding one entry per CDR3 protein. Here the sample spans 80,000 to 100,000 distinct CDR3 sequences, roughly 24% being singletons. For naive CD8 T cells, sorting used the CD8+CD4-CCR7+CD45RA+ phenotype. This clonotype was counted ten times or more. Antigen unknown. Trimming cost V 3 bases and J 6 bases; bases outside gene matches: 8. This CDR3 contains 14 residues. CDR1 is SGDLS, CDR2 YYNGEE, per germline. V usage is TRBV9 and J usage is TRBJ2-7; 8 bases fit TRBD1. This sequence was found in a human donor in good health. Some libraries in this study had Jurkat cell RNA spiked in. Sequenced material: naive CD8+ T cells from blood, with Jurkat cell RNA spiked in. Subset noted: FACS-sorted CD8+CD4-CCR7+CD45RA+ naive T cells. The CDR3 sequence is CASSAEGQVGEQYF. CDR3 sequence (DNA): TGTGCCAGCAGCGCCGAGGGACAGGTGGGCGAGCAGTACTTC.